The 21 T cell receptor beta chains below all came from one sample that was sequenced in a study of spatial heterogeneity in lung cancer. Sample time point: sample taken at primary tumor resection. TCRdb re-called the 5' RACE reads through MiXCR, storing one row per CDR3 protein. The sample has approximately 9,400 distinct CDR3 sequences; roughly 10% are singletons. Study-wide results and caveats: Tumor mutation counts were tracked by expanded intratumoral alpha and beta TCR counts.

These receptors are not linked to any known antigen. The sequencing used lung tumor tissue, collected at surgery. The receptors come from a female donor with early-stage non-small cell lung cancer.

The V and J genes are TRBV3-1 and TRBJ2-7; TRBD1 matches 11 bases. In germline, CDR1 is LGHDT, CDR2 YNNKEL (reference sequence). The length of the CDR3 is 14 residues. V shed 3 bases, J shed 8 bases, and the junction held 6 bases outside the gene matches. The CDR3 sequence is CASSQRTGGAKQYF. The CDR3 DNA is TGTGCCAGCAGCCAGAGGACAGGGGGCGCCAAGCAGTACTTC.

The V and J genes are TRBV11-1 and TRBJ2-6; TRBD1 aligns across 7 bases. The germline V gene encodes CDR1 SGHAT and CDR2 FQDESV (reference sequence). Losses at the gene ends were 8 bases for V and 4 bases for J; bases not matched to a gene: 11. The CDR3 contains 16 residues. CDR3 in amino acids: CASQGQAGAGANVLTF. Written as DNA, the CDR3 is TGTGCCAGCCAAGGACAGGCAGGGGCCGGGGCCAACGTCCTGACTTTC.

In its sample, this clonotype was seen many times. The junction departs from the called germline gene at one end, perhaps through a read error. This chain connects TRBV4-2 to TRBJ1-3, with a weak D call TRBD1 (6 bases). Looked up from germline, CDR1 is LGHNA and CDR2 is YNFKEQ. The CDR3 is 17 residues long. The CDR3 bases are TGTGCCAGCAGCCAACCTCGACAGGCACTCTCTGAAAACACCATATATTTT. Protein product: CASSQPRQALSENTIYF.

Within the sample, this clonotype is medium-sized. The chain carries TRBV4-1 and TRBJ1-5; unclear D gene. The germline V gene has CDR1 MGHRA and CDR2 YSYEKL. This CDR3 contains 15 residues. Trimming removed 0 bases from V and 0 bases from J, with 6 bases in between. The CDR3 protein is CASSQEGHSNQPQHF. The CDR3 nucleotides are TGCGCCAGCAGCCAAGAGGGTCATAGCAATCAGCCCCAGCATTTT.

This clonotype is deemed medium-sized. This sequence joins TRBV11-2 and TRBJ2-2, with 10 bases matching TRBD2. CDR1 and CDR2 from the germline V gene are SGHAT and FQNNGV. The CDR3 totals 15 residues. With 5 bases clipped from V and 6 bases from J, the junction kept 6 bases outside the gene matches. Here the CDR3 reads CASSPLAGKAGELFF. Written as DNA, the CDR3 is TGTGCCAGCAGCCCACTAGCGGGGAAGGCCGGGGAGCTGTTTTTT. The full variable domain, with the rest looked up from reference TRBV11-2 and TRBJ2-2, is EAGVAQSPRYKIIEKRQSVAFWCNPISGHATLYWYQQILGQGPKLLIQFQNNGVVDDSQLPKDRFSAERLKGVDSTLKIQPAKLEDSAVYLCASSPLAGKAGELFFGEGSRLTVL.

The rearrangement uses TRBV12-3 or TRBV12-4 and TRBJ1-1, with a tentative D call TRBD1 (5 bases). V gave up 3 bases and J gave up 1 base, with 6 bases separating them. The CDR3 contains 13 residues. DNA for the CDR3: TGTGCCAGCAGTTTTGGGGGGAACACTGAAGCTTTCTTT. This translates into CASSFGGNTEAFF.

This clonotype was counted many times. CDR3 nucleotides: TGCGCCAGCAGCTTCACAGGATTTGACACGCAGTATTTT. Protein product: CASSFTGFDTQYF. V is TRBV5-1 and J is TRBJ2-3, with D possibly TRBD1 on 5 matching bases. Looked up from germline, CDR1 is SGHRS and CDR2 is YFSETQ. V lost 2 bases and J lost 9, with 13 bases in between. The CDR3 spans 13 residues.

This clonotype was seen only a few times. The chain links TRBV6-1 to TRBJ2-7; no clear D gene. Per the germline V gene, CDR1 is MNHNS and CDR2 is SASEGT. V was trimmed by 1 base and J by 0 bases, leaving 22 bases between them. The CDR3 loop spans 19 amino acids. This CDR3 reads CASSEDGSPSSSDSYEQYF. CDR3 coding DNA: TGTGCCAGCAGTGAAGACGGCTCCCCCTCTAGTTCCGACTCCTACGAGCAGTACTTC.

V gene TRBV7-3 combines with J gene TRBJ2-3; 9 bases fit TRBD2. V was clipped by 4 bases and J by 4 bases; unmatched bases: 9. The CDR3 has 16 residues. Looked up from germline, CDR1 is SGHTA and CDR2 is FQGTGA. The CDR3 nucleotides are TGTGCCAGCAGCTCCCTCGAGCGGGGGGACCCAGATACGCAGTATTTT. It is translated as CASSSLERGDPDTQYF. Together with reference TRBV7-3 and TRBJ2-3, the CDR3 gives the full variable domain: GAGVSQTPSNKVTEKGKYVELRCDPISGHTALYWYRQSLGQGPEFLIYFQGTGAADDSGLPNDRFFAVRPEGSVSTLKIQRTERGDSAVYLCASSSLERGDPDTQYFGPGTRLTVL.

This clonotype has ten or more counts. This chain uses TRBV29-1 with TRBJ2-1; 8 nucleotides align to TRBD2. This CDR3 has 13 amino acids. The J segment lost 4 bases and the V segment lost 5 bases, leaving 4 bases of the junction unmatched. Per germline, CDR1 SQVTM and CDR2 ANQGSEA. CDR3 residues: CSVRSGGYNEQFF. The CDR3 nucleotides read TGCAGCGTTCGCAGCGGGGGATACAATGAGCAGTTCTTC.

This clonotype has more than one count but fewer than ten. The CDR3 spells CAWSNREDQPQHF. DNA for the CDR3: TGTGCCTGGAGTAACAGGGAGGATCAGCCCCAGCATTTT. The chain employs TRBV30 and TRBJ1-5; D is possibly TRBD1 (6 bases). V was clipped by 2 bases and J by 5 bases, with 10 bases between them. This CDR3 contains 13 residues. CDR1 is GTSNPN and CDR2 is SVGIG in the germline V gene (reference sequence).

This clonotype is labeled medium-sized (0.01 to 0.1%). This chain uses TRBV6-5 with TRBJ1-1, with TRBD1 matching 8 bases. The V and J ends lost 8 bases and 3 bases, in that order; junction bases with no gene match: 8. CDR3 size: 14 residues. Germline V gene sequence: CDR1 MNHEY, CDR2 SVGAGI. The CDR3 spells CASGSGQGDTEAFF. CDR3 DNA: TGTGCCAGCGGGAGCGGACAGGGCGACACTGAAGCTTTCTTT.

This clonotype was counted only a few times. The genes are TRBV10-2 and TRBJ2-3; maybe TRBD2 (6 bases). Trimming left V 6 bases short and J 5 bases short, with 12 bases between. Per germline, CDR1 WSHSY and CDR2 SAAADI. The CDR3 totals 13 residues. DNA of the CDR3: TGCGCCAGCAGAATGGGGGGAGGAGATACGCAGTATTTT. Translated: CASRMGGGDTQYF.

This clonotype was found many times. Its ends do not fully match the called genes, so a read error is possible. The CDR3 bases are TGTGCCAGCAGCTTAGCGTTGGGGGCCCGTACTGAAGCTTTTTTT. Encoded protein: CASSLALGARTEAFF. V usage is TRBV7-9 and J usage is TRBJ1-1; weak D call: TRBD1 (6 bases). Germline V CDR1 and CDR2: SEHNR, FQNEAQ (reference sequence). The CDR3 totals 15 residues.

Points on this clonotype: One base away lies a much larger clone, so this may be a sequencing read error. The rearrangement links TRBV24-1 to TRBJ2-3; a weak D match, TRBD1 (5 bases). The length of the CDR3 is 14 residues. CDR1 is KGHDR and CDR2 is SFDVKD in the germline V gene. V lost 6 bases and J lost 5, with 14 bases in between. For the CDR3, the DNA is TGTGCCACCAGTCCCTTCCAGGGCATAGATACGCAGTATTTT. Translation gives CATSPFQGIDTQYF.

The genes are TRBV12-3 or TRBV12-4 and TRBJ2-7; TRBD1 matches at 7 bases. Trimming removed 7 bases from V and 7 bases from J; junction bases left unmatched: 13. The CDR3 runs to 14 residues. CDR3 loop: CASTPDRATSEQYF. The CDR3 DNA sequence: TGTGCCAGCACTCCCGACAGGGCCACTAGTGAGCAGTACTTC.

V gene TRBV4-1 combines with J gene TRBJ2-7; a weak D match, TRBD2 (7 bases). Per the germline V gene, CDR1 is MGHRA and CDR2 is YSYEKL. V dropped 0 bases and J dropped 3 bases, with 12 bases sitting between them. The CDR3 is made up of 15 amino acids. CDR3 DNA sequence: TGCGCCAGCAGCCAAGATGGGAGGGGGGACTACGAGCAGTACTTC. Its translation is CASSQDGRGDYEQYF.

A few counts support this clonotype. This sequence joins TRBV4-1 and TRBJ1-2, with D possibly matching TRBD1 (5 bases). Germline loops: CDR1 MGHRA, CDR2 YSYEKL. The CDR3 is made up of 17 amino acids. The V and J ends lost 0 bases and 5 bases respectively, with 19 bases between them. This CDR3 is CASSQDHTGGVEYGYTF. The CDR3 bases are TGCGCCAGCAGCCAAGATCACACGGGGGGAGTAGAGTATGGCTACACCTTC.

The V and J genes are TRBV10-3 and TRBJ2-3, with unresolved D. The CDR3 extends over 13 amino acids. The germline gives CDR1 ENHRY, CDR2 SYGVKD. The V gene lost 7 bases and the J gene lost 3 bases, with 11 bases spanning the gap. The CDR3 bases are TGTGCCATCACTGGCCGAGGAACAGATACGCAGTATTTT. Translated: CAITGRGTDTQYF.

This rearrangement joins TRBV14 to TRBJ1-1; D might be TRBD1 (6 bases). CDR1 SGHDN and CDR2 FVKESK come from the germline V gene. Trimming removed 4 bases from V and 1 base from J, with 13 bases in between. The CDR3 is made up of 15 amino acids. The CDR3 here is CASSPNRVPNTEAFF. CDR3 nucleotide sequence: TGTGCCAGCAGCCCAAACAGGGTTCCGAACACTGAAGCTTTCTTT.

V gene TRBV23-1 combines with J gene TRBJ1-6; 8 positions agree with TRBD1. TRBV23-1 is an open reading frame, and its role is uncertain. The CDR3 length is 16 residues. The V gene end was trimmed by 0 bases and the J gene end by 10 bases; junction bases not matched to a gene: 8. Here the CDR3 DNA reads TGCGCCAGCAGTCAATCGAAGACAGGGGCTGGGTCACCCCTCCACTTT. It is translated as CASSQSKTGAGSPLHF.